Each of the 21 T cell receptor beta chains below was sequenced from the same sample in a study of shared clonotypes between healthy human individuals. The table came from immunoSEQ multiplex PCR; TCRdb's copy has only in-frame clones and leaves some out. The sample carries around 300,000 clones, around nine tenths recorded once. Sequencing used memory CD8+ T cells sorted from blood. Subset meaning: CD45RO+ cells pooled with CCR7-negative TemRA cells. Receptors originate from a young man in good health.

The chain links TRBV5-6 to TRBJ1-6; no clear D gene. This CDR3 has 16 residues. The germline V and J ends were trimmed by 3 bases and 3 bases, with 13 bases remaining between them. CDR1 and CDR2 from the germline V gene are SGHDT and YYEEEE. The CDR3: CASSSRPAYYNSPLHF. The CDR3 region has the DNA TGTGCCAGCAGCTCCAGGCCAGCCTACTATAATTCACCCCTCCACTTT.

The chain employs TRBV11-2 and TRBJ2-3; TRBD2 matches 9 bases. The CDR3 covers 15 residues. Germline CDR1 SGHAT, CDR2 FQNNGV. The ends lost 1 base at V and 2 bases at J; junction bases unmatched: 1. CDR3 nucleotides: TGTGCCAGCAGCTTAGGGACTAGCGACACAGATACGCAGTATTTT. Translating gives CASSLGTSDTDTQYF.

This chain links TRBV27 with TRBJ1-2; a weak D match, TRBD1 (5 bases). The CDR3 loop spans 14 amino acids. Trimming removed 5 bases at V and 7 bases at J, with 17 bases between. Germline CDR1 and CDR2: MNHEY and SMNVEV (reference sequence). The CDR3 DNA sequence: TGTGCCAGCAGTCCTATGGGACCTAAATTTGGCTACACCTTC. This encodes CASSPMGPKFGYTF.

The CDR3 region has the DNA TGTGCCAGCAGCGGGGAGCAGATGGTACTCCAAGAGACCCAGTACTTC. Translated, it gives CASSGEQMVLQETQYF. The gene calls are TRBV5-6 and TRBJ2-5; tentatively, D is TRBD2 (5 bases). The V gene's germline CDR1 is SGHDT and CDR2 YYEEEE. There are 16 residues in the CDR3. Trimming removed 4 bases at V and 1 base at J, with 17 bases between. Supplemented by reference TRBV5-6 and TRBJ2-5, the full variable domain reads DAGVTQSPTHLIKTRGQQVTLRCSPKSGHDTVSWYQQALGQGPQFIFQYYEEEERQRGNFPDRFSGHQFPNYSSELNVNALLLGDSALYLCASSGEQMVLQETQYFGPGTRLLVL.

This clone was observed a single time. V and J are TRBV11-2 and TRBJ2-7; 11 bases are shared with TRBD1. With 4 bases clipped from V and 4 bases from J, the junction kept 6 bases outside the gene matches. The V gene's germline CDR1 is SGHAT and CDR2 FQNNGV. The CDR3 runs 15 residues. The CDR3 DNA sequence: TGTGCCAGCAGCTGGACAGGGGGCGTGGGTTACGAGCAGTACTTC. It codes for CASSWTGGVGYEQYF.

The CDR3 DNA reads as TGTGCCAGCAGCCCCAGCGGCGGGGCGATTGGTGGCTACACCTTC. Translating it yields CASSPSGGAIGGYTF. The genes are TRBV5-6 and TRBJ1-2; D perhaps matches TRBD1 (5 bases). CDR3 length: 15 amino acids. The V gene's germline CDR1 is SGHDT and CDR2 YYEEEE. The V gene lost 4 bases and the J gene lost 7 bases, with 20 bases spanning the gap.

The chain carries TRBV6-1 and TRBJ1-1, with 9 bases fitting TRBD1. The CDR3 has 14 residues. The V segment lost 7 bases and the J segment 6 bases; nucleotides outside the gene matches: 9. The germline CDR1 and CDR2 sequences are MNHNS and SASEGT. The DNA of the CDR3 is TGTGCCAGCATGGACAGGGGACTGAGCCCTGAAGCTTTCTTT. Translated: CASMDRGLSPEAFF.

This clone was seen at least ten times. This rearrangement joins TRBV7-2 to TRBJ1-6, with 8 nucleotides matching TRBD1. V was pared by 4 bases and J by 8 bases, with 13 bases of the junction left unmatched. This CDR3 spans 17 amino acids. Germline V gene data show CDR1 as SGHTA and CDR2 as FQGNSA. DNA for the CDR3: TGTGCCAGCAGCTCCAGGGCGGACAGGGCTATACATTCACCCCTCCACTTT. Amino acids: CASSSRADRAIHSPLHF.

The CDR3 loop is CAWSGTGEGYTF. CDR3 sequence (DNA): TGTGCCTGGAGCGGGACAGGGGAAGGCTACACCTTC. V usage is TRBV30 and J usage is TRBJ1-2, with 10 bases that match TRBD1. The germline CDR1 and CDR2 sequences are GTSNPN and SVGIG (reference sequence). This CDR3 has 12 amino acids. The junction had 3 bases not matched to a gene; V was cut back by 3 bases and J by 8 bases.

The chain joins TRBV9 to TRBJ2-5; D uncertain. The CDR3 covers 12 residues. Germline values: CDR1 SGDLS, CDR2 YYNGEE. Trimming cost V 0 bases and J 5 bases, with 5 bases left between them. CDR3 DNA: TGTGCCAGCAGCGTAGCCGGGGAGACCCAGTACTTC. As protein: CASSVAGETQYF.

This clone was found a few times. This chain links TRBV6-5 with TRBJ2-7; 11 positions agree with TRBD1. The length of the CDR3 is 16 residues. Germline CDR1 reads MNHEY; CDR2 reads SVGAGI. With V trimmed by 3 bases and J by 4 bases, 8 bases remained unmatched. DNA of the CDR3: TGTGCCAGCAGTTATGGGGGGACAGGGGGAGAGTACGAGCAGTACTTC. Its translation: CASSYGGTGGEYEQYF.

This chain uses TRBV30 with TRBJ2-7; TRBD2 agrees at 11 bases. Germline V gene lookup returns CDR1 GTSNPN and CDR2 SVGIG (reference sequence). The V segment lost 4 bases and the J segment 5 bases; nucleotides outside the gene matches: 7. The CDR3 sequence is 14 residues long. CDR3 loop: CAWNPTSGGHEQYF. CDR3 bases: TGTGCCTGGAACCCCACTAGCGGGGGACACGAGCAGTACTTC.

The V and J genes are TRBV5-4 and TRBJ2-7; TRBD1 or TRBD2 may be the D gene (6 bases each). The CDR3 loop spans 15 amino acids. Germline CDR1 is SGHNT and CDR2 is YYREEE (reference sequence). V shed 4 bases and J shed 6 bases, with 20 bases lying between them. The CDR3 loop reads CASSQQGSGLGEQYF. CDR3 DNA sequence: TGTGCCAGCAGCCAACAGGGAAGCGGGCTGGGCGAGCAGTACTTC.

In its sample, this clone was seen once. The V gene is TRBV6-5, the J gene TRBJ2-7; 7 positions match TRBD1. The CDR3 contains 14 residues. Germline CDR1 MNHEY, CDR2 SVGAGI. V trimming: 2 bases; J trimming: 2 bases; junction bases outside the gene matches: 3. DNA for the CDR3: TGTGCCAGCAGTTACGGGGACAGAGCCTACGAGCAGTACTTC. Protein sequence: CASSYGDRAYEQYF.

This clone was found a few times. This sequence joins TRBV29-1 and TRBJ2-7, with D maybe TRBD1 (6 bases). Germline-derived CDR1 and CDR2 are SQVTM and ANQGSEA. This CDR3 has 15 amino acids. The germline V and J ends were trimmed by 6 bases and 0 bases, with 18 bases remaining between them. The CDR3 spells CSVPIGGHSSYEQYF. CDR3 nucleotides: TGCAGCGTCCCCATTGGGGGCCACAGCTCCTACGAGCAGTACTTC.

The table lists this clone with a few counts. V gene TRBV9 combines with J gene TRBJ2-1; possible D gene TRBD2, 6 bases. The germline gives CDR1 SGDLS, CDR2 YYNGEE. V shed 4 bases and J shed 8 bases, with 10 bases lying between them. This CDR3 spans 12 amino acids. The CDR3 nucleotides read TGTGCCAGCAGCCTGGGGGGTTATGAGCAGTTCTTC. Translated: CASSLGGYEQFF.

The genes are TRBV18 and TRBJ1-1; TRBD1 might be the D (5 bases). Per germline, CDR1 KGHSH and CDR2 LQKENI. Trimming removed 6 bases at V and 2 bases at J, with 13 bases between. The CDR3 runs to 14 residues. CDR3: CASSPGRGNTEAFF. DNA for the CDR3: TGTGCCAGCTCCCCGGGGCGGGGAAACACTGAAGCTTTCTTT. Based on the CDR3 plus reference TRBV18 and TRBJ1-1, the full variable domain is NAGVMQNPRHLVRRRGQEARLRCSPMKGHSHVYWYRQLPEEGLKFMVYLQKENIIDESGMPKERFSAEFPKEGPSILRIQQVVRGDSAAYFCASSPGRGNTEAFFGQGTRLTVV.

The chain recombines TRBV4-3 with TRBJ2-7; a weak D match, TRBD2 (5 bases). Germline CDR1 is LGHNA and CDR2 is YSLEER. There are 15 residues in the CDR3. The germline V and J ends were trimmed by 1 base and 0 bases, with 10 bases remaining between them. The CDR3 is CASSQVVGSSYEQYF. In DNA form, the CDR3 reads TGCGCCAGCAGCCAAGTGGTAGGGAGCTCCTACGAGCAGTACTTC.

The V and J genes are TRBV5-4 and TRBJ2-7, with D possibly TRBD1 on 5 matching bases. The CDR3 spans 15 residues. V was pared by 0 bases and J by 2 bases, with 12 bases between. Germline V CDR1 and CDR2: SGHNT, YYREEE (reference sequence). The CDR3 DNA reads as TGTGCCAGCAGCTTGGATACTTGGGGCCCCTACGAGCAGTACTTC. Translating gives CASSLDTWGPYEQYF. The whole variable domain, remainder taken from reference TRBV5-4 and TRBJ2-7, is ETGVTQSPTHLIKTRGQQVTLRCSSQSGHNTVSWYQQALGQGPQFIFQYYREEENGRGNFPPRFSGLQFPNYSSELNVNALELDDSALYLCASSLDTWGPYEQYFGPGTRLTVT.

The rearrangement joins TRBV6-5 to TRBJ2-7; possibly TRBD1 for D (5 bases). The length of the CDR3 is 13 residues. Trimming pared 2 bases from V and 7 bases from J, leaving 12 bases between. Germline values: CDR1 MNHEY, CDR2 SVGAGI. The chain's CDR3 is CASSYIQGKEQYF. The CDR3 nucleotides are TGTGCCAGCAGTTACATCCAGGGCAAAGAGCAGTACTTC.

This chain connects TRBV7-9 to TRBJ2-7, with 8 positions matching TRBD1. Germline V lookup: CDR1 SEHNR, CDR2 FQNEAQ (reference sequence). V gave up 5 bases and J gave up 4 bases; unmatched junction bases: 13. The length of the CDR3 is 16 residues. The chain's CDR3 is CASSPRTGPDLYEQYF. CDR3 nucleotide sequence: TGTGCCAGCAGCCCCAGGACAGGGCCGGACCTATACGAGCAGTACTTC.